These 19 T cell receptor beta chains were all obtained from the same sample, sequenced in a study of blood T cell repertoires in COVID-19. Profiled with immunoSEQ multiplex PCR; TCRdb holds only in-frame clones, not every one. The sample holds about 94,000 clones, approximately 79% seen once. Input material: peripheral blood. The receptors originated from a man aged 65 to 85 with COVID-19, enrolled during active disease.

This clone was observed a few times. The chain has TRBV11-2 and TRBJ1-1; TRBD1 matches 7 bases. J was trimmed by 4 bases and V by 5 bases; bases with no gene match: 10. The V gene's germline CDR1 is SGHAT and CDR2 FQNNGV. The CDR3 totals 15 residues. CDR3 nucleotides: TGTGCCAGCAGCACCCTGACGGACAGGCCCACTGAAGCTTTCTTT. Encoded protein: CASSTLTDRPTEAFF.

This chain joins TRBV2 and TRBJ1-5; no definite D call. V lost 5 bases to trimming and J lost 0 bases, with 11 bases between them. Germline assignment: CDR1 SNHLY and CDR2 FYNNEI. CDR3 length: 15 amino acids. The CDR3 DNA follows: TGTGCCAGCAGTCATACAGATATTAGCAATCAGCCCCAGCATTTT. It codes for CASSHTDISNQPQHF.

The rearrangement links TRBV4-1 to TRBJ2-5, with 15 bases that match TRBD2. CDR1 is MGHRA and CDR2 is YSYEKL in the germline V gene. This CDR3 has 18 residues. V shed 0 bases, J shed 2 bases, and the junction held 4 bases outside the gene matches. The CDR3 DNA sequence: TGCGCCAGCAGCCAAGAACCCGGACTAGCGGGAGGGCAAGAGACCCAGTACTTC. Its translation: CASSQEPGLAGGQETQYF.

The CDR3 nucleotides are TGTGCCAGCAGTCGCGCTAGCGGGTCCACCTACAATGAGCAGTTCTTC. Translated: CASSRASGSTYNEQFF. This chain links TRBV4-2 with TRBJ2-1, with TRBD2 matching over 8 bases. The germline CDR1 and CDR2 sequences are LGHNA and YNFKEQ. CDR3 length: 16 residues. Germline trimming cut 6 bases from V and 2 bases from J; bases unmatched to any gene: 9.

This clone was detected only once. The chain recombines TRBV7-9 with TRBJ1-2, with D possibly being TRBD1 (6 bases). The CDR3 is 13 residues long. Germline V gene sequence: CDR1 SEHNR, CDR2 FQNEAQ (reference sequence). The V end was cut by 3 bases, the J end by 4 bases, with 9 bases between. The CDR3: CASSLDRIYGYTF. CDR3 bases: TGTGCCAGCAGCTTGGACAGAATCTATGGCTACACCTTC.

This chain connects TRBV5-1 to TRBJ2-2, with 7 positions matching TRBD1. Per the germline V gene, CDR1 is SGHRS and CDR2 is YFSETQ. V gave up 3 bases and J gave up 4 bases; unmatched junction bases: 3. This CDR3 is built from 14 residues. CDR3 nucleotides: TGCGCCAGCAGCTCTACAGGGGTCACCGGGGAGCTGTTTTTT. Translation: CASSSTGVTGELFF.

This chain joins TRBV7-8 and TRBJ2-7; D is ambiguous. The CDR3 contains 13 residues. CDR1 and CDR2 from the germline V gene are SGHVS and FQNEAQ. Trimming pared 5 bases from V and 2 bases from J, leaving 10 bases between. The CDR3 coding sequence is TGTGCCAGCAGCCCAAAAGCAACCTACGAGCAGTACTTC. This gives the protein CASSPKATYEQYF.

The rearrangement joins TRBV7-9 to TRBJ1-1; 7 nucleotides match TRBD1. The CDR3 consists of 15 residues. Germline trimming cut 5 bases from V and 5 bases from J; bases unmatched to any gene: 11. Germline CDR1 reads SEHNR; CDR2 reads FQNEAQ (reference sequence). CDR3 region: CASSTTTGSGTEAFF. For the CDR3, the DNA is TGTGCCAGCAGCACAACGACAGGGTCGGGAACTGAAGCTTTCTTT.

The CDR3 spells CASSIGTGTGQETQYF. DNA of the CDR3: TGTGCCAGTAGTATAGGAACCGGGACAGGGCAAGAGACCCAGTACTTC. This chain joins TRBV19 and TRBJ2-5, with 9 bases that match TRBD1. The CDR3 sequence is 16 residues long. V lost 1 base and J lost 2; bases outside the gene matches: 5. CDR1 and CDR2 from the germline V gene are LNHDA and SQIVND (reference sequence).

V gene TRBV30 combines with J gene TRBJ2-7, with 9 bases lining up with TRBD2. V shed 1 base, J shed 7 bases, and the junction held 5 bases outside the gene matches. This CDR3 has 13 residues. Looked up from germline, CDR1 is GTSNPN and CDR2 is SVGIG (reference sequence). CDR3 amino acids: CAWSGGLAREQYF. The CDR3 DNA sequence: TGTGCCTGGAGTGGGGGACTAGCACGAGAGCAGTACTTC.

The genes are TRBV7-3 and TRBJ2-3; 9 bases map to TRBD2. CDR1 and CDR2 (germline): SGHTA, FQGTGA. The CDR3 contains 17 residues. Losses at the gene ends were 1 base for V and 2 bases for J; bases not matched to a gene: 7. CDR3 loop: CASSLRAAGGTTDTQYF. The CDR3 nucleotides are TGTGCCAGCAGCTTAAGGGCGGCGGGAGGGACCACAGATACGCAGTATTTT.

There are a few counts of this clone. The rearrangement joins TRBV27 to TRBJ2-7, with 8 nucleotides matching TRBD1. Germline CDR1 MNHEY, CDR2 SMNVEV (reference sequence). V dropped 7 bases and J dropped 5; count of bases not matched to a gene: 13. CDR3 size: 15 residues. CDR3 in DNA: TGTGCCAGCACCCGGACAGGGAATTTTGTCCACGAGCAGTACTTC. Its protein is CASTRTGNFVHEQYF.

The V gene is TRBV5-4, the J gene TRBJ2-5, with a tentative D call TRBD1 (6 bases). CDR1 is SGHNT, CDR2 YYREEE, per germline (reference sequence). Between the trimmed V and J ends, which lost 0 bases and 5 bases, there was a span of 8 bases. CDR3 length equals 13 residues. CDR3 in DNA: TGTGCCAGCAGCTTGGAGGGGGTGGAGACCCAGTACTTC. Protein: CASSLEGVETQYF. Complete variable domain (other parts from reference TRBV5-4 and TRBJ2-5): ETGVTQSPTHLIKTRGQQVTLRCSSQSGHNTVSWYQQALGQGPQFIFQYYREEENGRGNFPPRFSGLQFPNYSSELNVNALELDDSALYLCASSLEGVETQYFGPGTRLLVL.

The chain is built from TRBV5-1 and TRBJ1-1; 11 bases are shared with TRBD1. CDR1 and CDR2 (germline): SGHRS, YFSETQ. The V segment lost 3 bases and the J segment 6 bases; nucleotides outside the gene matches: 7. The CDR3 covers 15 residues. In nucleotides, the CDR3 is TGCGCCAGCAGCTCCGGACAGGGGGCCTTTCCTGAAGCTTTCTTT. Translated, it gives CASSSGQGAFPEAFF. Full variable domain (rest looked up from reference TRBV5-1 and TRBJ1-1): KAGVTQTPRYLIKTRGQQVTLSCSPISGHRSVSWYQQTPGQGLQFLFEYFSETQRNKGNFPGRFSGRQFSNSRSEMNVSTLELGDSALYLCASSSGQGAFPEAFFGQGTRLTVV.

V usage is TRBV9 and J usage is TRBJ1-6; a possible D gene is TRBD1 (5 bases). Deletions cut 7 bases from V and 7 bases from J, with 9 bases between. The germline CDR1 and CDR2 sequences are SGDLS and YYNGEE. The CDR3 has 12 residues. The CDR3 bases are TGTGCCAGCGGAGGGGAGAATTCACCCCTCCACTTT. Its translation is CASGGENSPLHF.

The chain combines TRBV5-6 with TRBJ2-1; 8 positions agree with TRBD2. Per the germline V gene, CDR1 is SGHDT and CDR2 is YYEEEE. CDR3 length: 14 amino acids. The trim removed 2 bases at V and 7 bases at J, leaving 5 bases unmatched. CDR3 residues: CASSLIAGTNEQFF. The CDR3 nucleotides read TGTGCCAGCAGCTTAATAGCGGGAACTAATGAGCAGTTCTTC.

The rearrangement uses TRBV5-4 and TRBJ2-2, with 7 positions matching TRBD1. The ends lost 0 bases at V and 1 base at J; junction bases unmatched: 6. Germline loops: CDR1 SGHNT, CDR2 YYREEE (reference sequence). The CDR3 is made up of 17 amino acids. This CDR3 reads CASSLGAGTVNTGELFF. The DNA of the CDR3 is TGTGCCAGCAGCTTGGGCGCCGGGACAGTGAACACCGGGGAGCTGTTTTTT.

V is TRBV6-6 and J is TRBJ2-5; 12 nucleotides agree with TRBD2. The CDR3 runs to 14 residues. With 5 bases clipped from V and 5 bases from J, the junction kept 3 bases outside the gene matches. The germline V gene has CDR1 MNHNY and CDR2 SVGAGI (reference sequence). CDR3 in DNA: TGTGCCAGCAGTCGGACTAGCGGGAAGGAGACCCAGTACTTC. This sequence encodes CASSRTSGKETQYF.

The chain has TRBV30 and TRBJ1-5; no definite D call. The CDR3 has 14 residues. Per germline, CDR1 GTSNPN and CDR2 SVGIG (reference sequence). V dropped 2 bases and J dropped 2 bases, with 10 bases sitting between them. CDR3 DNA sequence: TGTGCCTGGAGTTTATCAACAGGCAATCAGCCCCAGCATTTT. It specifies CAWSLSTGNQPQHF.